This T cell receptor beta chain is from a study of shared clonotypes between healthy human individuals. Positive CCR7 selection of CD45RO-negative cells yielded the naive CD8 cells, and terminally differentiated effector memory CD45RA+ cells were excluded. None of the donors, who were healthy HIV-negative adults, had recently had acute infections or vaccinations. Worth noting for this clone: Its cognate antigen is unknown.

Trimming left V 4 bases short and J 3 bases short, with 15 bases between. The CDR3 runs 15 residues. Germline values: CDR1 MGHRA, CDR2 YSYEKL. Study-wide results and limits: The sampled material consisted only of blood, and tissue repertoires are likely to differ.

Source study methods: Junction-only sequences without quality scores were provided by ImmunoSEQ, so filtering was different. Sequenced by immunoSEQ multiplex PCR; TCRdb stores in-frame clones only, minus some. The D gene and trimming were derived from the DNA, and the V and J assignments and clone size from that table. This table has over 2,000,000 clones, 93% appearing once. The source is a man between 18 and 29 years old in good health. Some clones in this sample may be carry-over from other donors' samples. Specimen: naive CD8+ T cells from PBMCs. The chain links TRBV4-1 to TRBJ1-1; D is possibly TRBD1 (6 bases). The CDR3: CASSRGLGADTEAFF. As DNA, the CDR3 is TGCGCCAGCAGCCGGGGGCTGGGGGCAGACACTGAAGCTTTCTTT.